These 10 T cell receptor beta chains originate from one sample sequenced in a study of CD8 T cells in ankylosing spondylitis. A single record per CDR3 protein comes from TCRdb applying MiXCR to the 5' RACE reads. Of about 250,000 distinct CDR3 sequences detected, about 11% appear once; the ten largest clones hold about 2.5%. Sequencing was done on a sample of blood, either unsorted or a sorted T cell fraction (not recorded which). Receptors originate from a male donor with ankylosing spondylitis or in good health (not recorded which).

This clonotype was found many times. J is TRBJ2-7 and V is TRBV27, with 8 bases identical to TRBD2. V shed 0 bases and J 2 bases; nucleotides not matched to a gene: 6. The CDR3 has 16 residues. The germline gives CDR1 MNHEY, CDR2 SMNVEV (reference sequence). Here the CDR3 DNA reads TGTGCCAGCAGTTTATCCGCGGGTAGCGGGGCCTACGAGCAGTACTTC. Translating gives CASSLSAGSGAYEQYF.

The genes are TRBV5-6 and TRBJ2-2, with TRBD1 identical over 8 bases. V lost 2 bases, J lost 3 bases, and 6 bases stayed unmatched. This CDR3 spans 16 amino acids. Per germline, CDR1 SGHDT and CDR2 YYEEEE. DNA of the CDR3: TGTGCCAGCAGCTTTACGGCAGGGGGCGACACCGGGGAGCTGTTTTTT. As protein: CASSFTAGGDTGELFF. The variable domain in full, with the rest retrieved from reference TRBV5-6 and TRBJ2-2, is DAGVTQSPTHLIKTRGQQVTLRCSPKSGHDTVSWYQQALGQGPQFIFQYYEEEERQRGNFPDRFSGHQFPNYSSELNVNALLLGDSALYLCASSFTAGGDTGELFFGEGSRLTVL.

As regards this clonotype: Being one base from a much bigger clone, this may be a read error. The CDR3: CASSPLGQDVEAFF. The CDR3 DNA sequence: TGTGCCAGCAGCCCTCTAGGACAGGACGTTGAAGCTTTCTTT. V gene TRBV3-1 combines with J gene TRBJ1-1; 7 nucleotides agree with TRBD1. The CDR3 has 14 residues. After removal of 4 bases from V and 7 bases from J, the junction contained 9 bases not matched to a gene. The V gene's germline CDR1 is LGHDT and CDR2 YNNKEL (reference sequence). Filled out from reference TRBV3-1 and TRBJ1-1, the complete variable domain reads DTAVSQTPKYLVTQMGNDKSIKCEQNLGHDTMYWYKQDSKKFLKIMFSYNNKELIINETVPNRFSPKSPDKAHLNLHINSLELGDSAVYFCASSPLGQDVEAFFGQGTRLTVV.

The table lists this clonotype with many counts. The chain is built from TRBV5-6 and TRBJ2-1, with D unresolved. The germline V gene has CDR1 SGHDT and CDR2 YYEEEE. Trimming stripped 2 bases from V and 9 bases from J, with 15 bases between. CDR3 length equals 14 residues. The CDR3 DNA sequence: TGTGCCAGCAGCTTCGGCACCCGCCTGGGTGAGCAGTTCTTC. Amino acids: CASSFGTRLGEQFF. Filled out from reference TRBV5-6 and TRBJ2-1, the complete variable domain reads DAGVTQSPTHLIKTRGQQVTLRCSPKSGHDTVSWYQQALGQGPQFIFQYYEEEERQRGNFPDRFSGHQFPNYSSELNVNALLLGDSALYLCASSFGTRLGEQFFGPGTRLTVL.

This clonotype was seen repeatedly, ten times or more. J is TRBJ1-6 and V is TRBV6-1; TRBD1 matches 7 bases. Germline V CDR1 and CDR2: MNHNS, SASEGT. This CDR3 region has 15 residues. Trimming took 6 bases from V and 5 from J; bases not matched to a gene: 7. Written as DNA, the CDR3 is TGTGCCAGCAGCCAGACAGGGAGTGATAATTCACCCCTCCACTTT. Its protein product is CASSQTGSDNSPLHF.

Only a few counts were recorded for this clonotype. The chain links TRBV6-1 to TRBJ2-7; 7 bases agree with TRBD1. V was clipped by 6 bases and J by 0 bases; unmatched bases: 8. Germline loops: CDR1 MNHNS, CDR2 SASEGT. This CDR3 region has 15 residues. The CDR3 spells CASRLTGSTSYEQYF. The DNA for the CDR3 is TGTGCCAGCAGGTTGACAGGGTCAACCTCCTACGAGCAGTACTTC.

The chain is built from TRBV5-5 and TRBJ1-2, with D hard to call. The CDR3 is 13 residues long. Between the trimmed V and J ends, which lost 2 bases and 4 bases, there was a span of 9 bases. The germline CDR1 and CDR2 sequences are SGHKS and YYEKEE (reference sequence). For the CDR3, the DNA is TGTGCCAGCAGCTTTACCGAATTCTATGGCTACACCTTC. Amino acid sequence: CASSFTEFYGYTF.

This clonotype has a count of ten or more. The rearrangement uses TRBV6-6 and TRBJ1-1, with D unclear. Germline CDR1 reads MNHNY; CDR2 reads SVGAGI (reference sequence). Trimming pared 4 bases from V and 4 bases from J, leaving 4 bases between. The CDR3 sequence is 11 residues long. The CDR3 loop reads CASSFLTEAFF. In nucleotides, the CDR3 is TGTGCCAGCAGTTTTCTCACTGAAGCTTTCTTT.

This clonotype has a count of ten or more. The chain's CDR3 is CASSGLTGSSYNSPLHF. The CDR3 DNA reads TGTGCCAGCAGTGGACTGACAGGAAGCTCCTATAATTCACCCCTCCACTTT. This chain uses TRBV6-1 with TRBJ1-6, with D perhaps matching TRBD1 (6 bases). CDR3 length equals 17 residues. Germline-derived CDR1 and CDR2 are MNHNS and SASEGT. Deletions cut 4 bases from V and 0 bases from J, with 13 bases between.

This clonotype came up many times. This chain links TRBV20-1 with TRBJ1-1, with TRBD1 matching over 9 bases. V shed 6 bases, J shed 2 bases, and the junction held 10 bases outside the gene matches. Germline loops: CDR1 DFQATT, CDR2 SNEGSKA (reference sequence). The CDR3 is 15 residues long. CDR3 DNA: TGCAGTGCCACCCCGGGGGACAGGGCAAACACTGAAGCTTTCTTT. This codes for CSATPGDRANTEAFF.